The 14 T cell receptor beta chains given below trace back to one sample, sequenced in a study of somatic mutations in cytotoxic T cells in rheumatoid arthritis. Using immunoSEQ multiplex PCR, the repertoire was profiled, and TCRdb retains in-frame clones only, with some absent. The table has 19,000 or so clones, roughly 80% seen once. Sequencing was performed on CD8+ T cells sorted from blood. These receptors originate from a woman aged 60-70 years in good health.

The rearrangement uses TRBV9 and TRBJ1-1; 8 nucleotides agree with TRBD1. The CDR3 runs 18 residues. V dropped 3 bases and J dropped 1; count of bases not matched to a gene: 14. Germline V gives CDR1 SGDLS, CDR2 YYNGEE. This CDR3 reads CASSATRTGRRGNTEAFF. CDR3 nucleotides: TGTGCCAGCAGCGCGACTAGGACAGGGCGGCGGGGGAACACTGAAGCTTTCTTT.

This chain joins TRBV6-1 and TRBJ1-1; 7 positions agree with TRBD1. V lost 3 bases, J lost 3 bases, and 10 bases stayed unmatched. Germline V gene lookup returns CDR1 MNHNS and CDR2 SASEGT. The CDR3 is 16 residues long. The CDR3, as DNA: TGTGCCAGCAGTGATTCCAGGGGGGTTTACGACACTGAAGCTTTCTTT. Translated: CASSDSRGVYDTEAFF.

The chain is built from TRBV27 and TRBJ1-1; 9 bases fit TRBD1. V was pared by 2 bases and J by 3 bases, with 1 base of the junction left unmatched. The V gene's germline CDR1 is MNHEY and CDR2 SMNVEV (reference sequence). The CDR3 has 14 amino acids. CDR3 sequence reads: CASSLGQGYTEAFF. In DNA form, the CDR3 reads TGTGCCAGCAGTTTAGGACAGGGGTACACTGAAGCTTTCTTT.

This clone has a handful of counts. The rearrangement links TRBV9 to TRBJ1-2, with D maybe TRBD1 (5 bases). The ends were cut back, 6 bases at V and 8 bases at J, with 14 bases in the middle. The CDR3 length is 12 residues. Germline V CDR1 and CDR2: SGDLS, YYNGEE. CDR3 protein: CASTQLGGGYTF. DNA for the CDR3: TGTGCCAGCACCCAGCTGGGGGGGGGCTACACCTTC.

The gene calls are TRBV5-4 and TRBJ2-7; 11 bases are a match to TRBD1. Germline V gives CDR1 SGHNT, CDR2 YYREEE (reference sequence). CDR3 length: 14 amino acids. V shed 4 bases, J shed 7 bases, and the junction held 7 bases outside the gene matches. The DNA for the CDR3 is TGTGCCAGCAGCGCGGGACAGGGGGTGAGGGAGCAGTACTTC. This codes for CASSAGQGVREQYF.

This chain uses TRBV5-1 with TRBJ1-2; D remains unclear. The CDR3 sequence is 14 residues long. Deletions cut 6 bases from V and 4 bases from J, with 16 bases between. Germline V CDR1 and CDR2: SGHRS, YFSETQ. In DNA form, the CDR3 reads TGCGCCAGCACCTTCTCAGGAGGGTCCTATGGCTACACCTTC. This translates into CASTFSGGSYGYTF. Together with reference TRBV5-1 and TRBJ1-2, the CDR3 gives the full variable domain: KAGVTQTPRYLIKTRGQQVTLSCSPISGHRSVSWYQQTPGQGLQFLFEYFSETQRNKGNFPGRFSGRQFSNSRSEMNVSTLELGDSALYLCASTFSGGSYGYTFGSGTRLTVV.

The gene calls are TRBV19 and TRBJ1-1, with a weak D call TRBD1 (6 bases). V lost 6 bases to trimming and J lost 0 bases, with 8 bases between them. This CDR3 is 13 amino acids long. Germline CDR1 and CDR2: LNHDA and SQIVND (reference sequence). CDR3 DNA: TGTGCCAGTAGGGACAGCATGAACACTGAAGCTTTCTTT. Translated: CASRDSMNTEAFF.

The rearrangement joins TRBV27 to TRBJ1-5, with D unresolved. The CDR3 is made up of 12 amino acids. CDR1 and CDR2 (germline): MNHEY, SMNVEV (reference sequence). Trimming removed 6 bases at V and 9 bases at J, with 12 bases between. CDR3 nucleotides: TGTGCCAGCAGCTTACCAGACGGGCCCCAGCATTTT. Translation gives CASSLPDGPQHF.

The CDR3 DNA reads TGTGCCAGCAGCGCGTGGATCGGGGATGAGCAGTTCTTC. Residues: CASSAWIGDEQFF. V and J are TRBV5-4 and TRBJ2-1, with D perhaps matching TRBD2 (5 bases). The germline V gene encodes CDR1 SGHNT and CDR2 YYREEE (reference sequence). The CDR3 consists of 13 residues. Trimming stripped 4 bases from V and 8 bases from J, with 13 bases between.

The chain links TRBV10-3 to TRBJ1-2; D is unresolved. This CDR3 is 15 amino acids long. Germline-derived CDR1 and CDR2 are ENHRY and SYGVKD. Trimming removed 0 bases at V and 2 bases at J, with 10 bases between. The CDR3 sequence: CAISESRPGNYGYTF. The CDR3 DNA follows: TGTGCCATCAGTGAGTCGAGGCCAGGAAACTATGGCTACACCTTC.

This chain connects TRBV6-5 to TRBJ2-7; TRBD2 might be the D (7 bases). This CDR3 spans 15 amino acids. V shed 0 bases and J shed 2 bases, with 11 bases lying between them. CDR1 MNHEY and CDR2 SVGAGI come from the germline V gene. CDR3 loop: CASSYSGGGTYEQYF. CDR3 nucleotides: TGTGCCAGCAGTTACTCGGGCGGGGGCACCTACGAGCAGTACTTC.

This clone was observed a few times. The rearrangement joins TRBV27 to TRBJ1-5, with D possibly being TRBD1 (6 bases). Germline V gene lookup returns CDR1 MNHEY and CDR2 SMNVEV (reference sequence). V lost 5 bases and J 5 bases, leaving 13 bases between the germline ends. The length of the CDR3 is 14 residues. The CDR3 loop reads CASSAYGGHQPQHF. The CDR3, as DNA: TGTGCCAGCAGTGCTTATGGGGGCCATCAGCCCCAGCATTTT.

V usage is TRBV4-1 and J usage is TRBJ2-1, with D perhaps TRBD1 or TRBD2 (6 bases each). Germline V gene lookup returns CDR1 MGHRA and CDR2 YSYEKL. V dropped 1 base and J dropped 0 bases, with 22 bases sitting between them. The CDR3 length is 20 residues. CDR3 in amino acids: CASSQVPFGGTQSSYNEQFF. Here the CDR3 DNA reads TGCGCCAGCAGCCAAGTCCCCTTCGGGGGCACCCAAAGCTCCTACAATGAGCAGTTCTTC.

V gene TRBV11-2 combines with J gene TRBJ1-1, with D possibly being TRBD1 (5 bases). CDR1 is SGHAT and CDR2 is FQNNGV in the germline V gene. This CDR3 region has 15 residues. The V end was cut by 0 bases, the J end by 6 bases, with 14 bases between. The CDR3 sequence: CASSLEAGSSAEAFF. The CDR3 DNA reads as TGTGCCAGCAGCTTAGAGGCAGGGTCTAGCGCTGAAGCTTTCTTT.